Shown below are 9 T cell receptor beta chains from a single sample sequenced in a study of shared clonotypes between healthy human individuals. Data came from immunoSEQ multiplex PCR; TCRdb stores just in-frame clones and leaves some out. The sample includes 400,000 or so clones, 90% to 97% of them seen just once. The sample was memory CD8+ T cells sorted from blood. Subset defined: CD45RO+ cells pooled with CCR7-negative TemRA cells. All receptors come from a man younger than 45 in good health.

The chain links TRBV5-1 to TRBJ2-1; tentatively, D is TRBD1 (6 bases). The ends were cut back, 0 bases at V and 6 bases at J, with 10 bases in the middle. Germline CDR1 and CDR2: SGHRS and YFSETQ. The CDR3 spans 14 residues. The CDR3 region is CASSLDRVGNEQFF. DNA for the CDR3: TGCGCCAGCAGCTTGGACAGGGTGGGCAATGAGCAGTTCTTC.

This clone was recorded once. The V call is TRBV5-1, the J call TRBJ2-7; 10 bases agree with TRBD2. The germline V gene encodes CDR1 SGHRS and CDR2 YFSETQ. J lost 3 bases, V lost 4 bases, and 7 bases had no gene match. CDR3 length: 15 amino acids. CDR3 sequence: CASSLRTSGDYEQYF. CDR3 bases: TGCGCCAGCAGCCTAAGGACTAGCGGAGACTACGAGCAGTACTTC.

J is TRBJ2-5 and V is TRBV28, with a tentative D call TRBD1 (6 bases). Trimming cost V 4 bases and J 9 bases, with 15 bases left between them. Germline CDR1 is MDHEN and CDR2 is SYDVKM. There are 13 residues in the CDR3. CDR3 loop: CASSSGPPGAQYF. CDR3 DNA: TGTGCCAGCAGTTCTGGTCCCCCAGGGGCCCAGTACTTC.

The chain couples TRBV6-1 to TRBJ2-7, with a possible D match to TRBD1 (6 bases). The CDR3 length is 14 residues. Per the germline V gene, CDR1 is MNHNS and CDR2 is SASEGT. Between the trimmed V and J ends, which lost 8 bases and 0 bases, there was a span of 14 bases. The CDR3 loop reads CASPGTPSSYEQYF. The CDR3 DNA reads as TGTGCCAGCCCTGGGACACCCAGCTCCTACGAGCAGTACTTC.

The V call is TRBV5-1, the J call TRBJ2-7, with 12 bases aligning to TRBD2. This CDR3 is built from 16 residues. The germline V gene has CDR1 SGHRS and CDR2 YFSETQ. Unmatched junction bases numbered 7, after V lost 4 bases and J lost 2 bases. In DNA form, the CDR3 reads TGCGCCAGCAGCCAGGGGGCTAGCGGGAGGGCCTACGAGCAGTACTTC. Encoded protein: CASSQGASGRAYEQYF.

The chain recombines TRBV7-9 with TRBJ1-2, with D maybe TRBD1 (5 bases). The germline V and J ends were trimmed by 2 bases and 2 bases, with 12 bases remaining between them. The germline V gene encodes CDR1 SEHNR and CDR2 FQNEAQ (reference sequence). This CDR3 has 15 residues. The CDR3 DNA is TGTGCCAGCAGCTTATTCCGGGGGGAGAACTATGGCTACACCTTC. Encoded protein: CASSLFRGENYGYTF.

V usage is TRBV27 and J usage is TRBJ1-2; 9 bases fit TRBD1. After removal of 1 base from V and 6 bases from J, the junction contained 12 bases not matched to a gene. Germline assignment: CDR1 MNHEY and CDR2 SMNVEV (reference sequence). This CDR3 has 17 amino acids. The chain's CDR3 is CASSLYPLGTGRHGYTF. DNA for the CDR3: TGTGCCAGCAGTTTATACCCCCTCGGGACAGGGAGGCATGGCTACACCTTC.

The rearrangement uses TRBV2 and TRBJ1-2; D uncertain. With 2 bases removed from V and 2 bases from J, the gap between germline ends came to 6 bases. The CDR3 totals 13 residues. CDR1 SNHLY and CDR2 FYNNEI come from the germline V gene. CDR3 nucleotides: TGTGCCAGCAGTGAAATGGACAACTATGGCTACACCTTC. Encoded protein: CASSEMDNYGYTF.

The CDR3 is CASSLPAASYEQYF. In DNA form, the CDR3 reads TGTGCCAGCAGCTTACCAGCGGCCTCCTACGAGCAGTACTTC. This sequence joins TRBV7-2 and TRBJ2-7; the D gene is possibly TRBD2 (5 bases). The V gene's germline CDR1 is SGHTA and CDR2 FQGNSA. The V end lost 2 bases, the J end lost 0 bases, and 8 bases lay between the germline ends. The CDR3 sequence is 14 residues long.